A few counts support the clone carrying this T cell receptor beta chain. Its antigen is as yet unknown. The junction and the germline gene differ at one end; a read error may be behind it. Semi-nested PCR with Nested Universal Primer A followed constant-region reverse priming of full-length variable regions. TCRdb fed the 5' RACE reads into MiXCR, producing one record per CDR3 protein. The sample lists tens of thousands of distinct CDR3 sequences; about 28% were seen once. Findings and caveats of the study: In terms of TCR gene usage, tumor memory CD4+ T cells clustered together with blood and lymph node memory CD4+ cells, as well as with lymph node naive CD4+ cells. Greatest tumor Treg TCR overlap was with tumor naive CD4+ cells.

The germline gives CDR1 DFQATT, CDR2 SNEGSKA (reference sequence). The CDR3 has 15 residues. The sequenced material came from tumor-infiltrating memory CD4+ T cells sorted from the breast tumor. As to subset: memory CD4+ T cells, CD4+CD45RO+CD25-. The source of this sequence is a female donor with breast cancer. This sequence joins TRBV20-1 and TRBJ1-1, with 8 positions matching TRBD1. CDR3 coding DNA: TGCAATGCTAGAGTTCAGGACAGGGAGAACACTGAAGCTTTCTTT. As protein: CNARVQDRENTEAFF.